Here is one T cell receptor beta chain with its context. The specificity of this receptor is unknown. Base-call qualities are not available, and no considerably larger clone is one nucleotide away. The sample belongs to a study of T cell changes during pregnancy in multiple sclerosis (dated by TCRdb to the late 2010s). For context, the study as a whole: The study looked at changes in the T cell repertoire across pregnancy in women with multiple sclerosis.

The junction carries 5 bases between V and J, which are trimmed by 7 bases and 1 base respectively. The CDR3 contains 12 residues, cysteine and phenylalanine counted. The sequence is cut down to CDR3 DNA, 36 bases in frame from base 1. CDR1 and CDR2 (MNHNS, SASEGT) derive from the germline V gene. The library was produced with the immunoSEQ multiplex PCR assay. As stored in TCRdb, this immuneACCESS dataset retains in-frame rearrangements with V and J assigned. A fraction of the clones does not appear; measured against another copy, unresolved V genes explain less than half of the discrepancy, and the remainder lacks a known reason. This sample holds about 39,000 clones; roughly 93% were observed only once. Jointly, the top ten make up under 0.4% of the sample.

The specimen was CD4+ T cells from peripheral blood mononuclear cells, collected after pregnancy. Recombination joined TRBV6-1 with TRBJ1-5, with no confidently assigned D gene. The TCR sequence derives from a female donor with multiple sclerosis, enrolled in a pregnancy study. The CDR3 corresponds to CASTRSNQPQHF. The sequenced DNA: TGTGCCAGCACGAGGAGCAATCAGCCCCAGCATTTT.